This is a list of T cell receptor beta chains from one sample in a study of cytomegalovirus exposure and HLA in healthy donors. Clones were sequenced by immunoSEQ multiplex PCR, and TCRdb holds only the in-frame ones, with some missing. The repertoire holds 150,000 to 200,000 clones, with almost 85% as singletons. Sequencing input: PBMCs. Source of these receptors: a woman in her 50s in good health and CMV-seronegative. CDR3s include the opening cysteine and the closing phenylalanine or tryptophan. A D gene is named only where the DNA matches it firmly. Not every row has a clone size; where given, it reads once, few, many or a size class.

d_call: .; j_call: TRBJ2-4; clone_size: .; v_call: TRBV6-5; cdr3_aa: CASSRTLAKNIQYF; cdr3_nt: TGTGCCAGCAGTCGGACTTTAGCCAAAAACATTCAGTACTTC
d_call: .; j_call: TRBJ1-4; clone_size: once; v_call: TRBV19; cdr3_aa: CASSMRAAPNEKLFF; cdr3_nt: TGTGCCAGTAGTATGAGGGCAGCTCCGAATGAAAAACTGTTTTTT
d_call: .; j_call: TRBJ2-5; clone_size: .; v_call: TRBV6-6; cdr3_aa: CASSVDSQETQYF; cdr3_nt: TGTGCCAGCAGTGTGGACAGCCAAGAGACCCAGTACTTC
d_call: .; j_call: TRBJ1-4; clone_size: .; v_call: TRBV15; cdr3_aa: CATSPGTPVGKLFF; cdr3_nt: TGTGCCACCAGCCCCGGGACACCCGTCGGAAAACTGTTTTTT
d_call: .; j_call: TRBJ1-1; clone_size: .; v_call: TRBV7-9; cdr3_aa: CSSSLAEGRTEAFF; cdr3_nt: TGTTCCAGCAGCTTAGCCGAGGGTCGGACTGAAGCTTTCTTT
d_call: .; j_call: TRBJ2-3; clone_size: .; v_call: TRBV5-6; cdr3_aa: CASSFRGGTDTQYF; cdr3_nt: TGTGCCAGCAGTTTTAGAGGGGGAACAGATACGCAGTATTTT
d_call: .; j_call: TRBJ1-2; clone_size: .; v_call: TRBV28; cdr3_aa: CASGPYRAHGYTF; cdr3_nt: TGTGCCAGCGGACCGTACAGGGCTCATGGCTACACCTTC
d_call: .; j_call: TRBJ2-1; clone_size: .; v_call: TRBV27; cdr3_aa: CASSISSTSSYNEQFF; cdr3_nt: TGTGCCAGCAGTATTTCGAGCACGAGCTCCTACAATGAGCAGTTCTTC
d_call: .; j_call: TRBJ1-2; clone_size: .; v_call: TRBV5-1; cdr3_aa: CASSLAARDYGYTF; cdr3_nt: TGCGCCAGCAGCTTGGCCGCTCGCGACTATGGCTACACCTTC
d_call: .; j_call: TRBJ2-1; clone_size: few; v_call: TRBV6-6; cdr3_aa: CASSQPRGTGYNEQFF; cdr3_nt: TGTGCCAGCAGCCAACCCCGGGGTACGGGCTACAATGAGCAGTTCTTC
d_call: TRBD1; j_call: TRBJ1-5; clone_size: .; v_call: TRBV7-9; cdr3_aa: CASSRQGASRQPQHF; cdr3_nt: TGTGCCAGCAGCCGACAGGGGGCTTCACGGCAGCCCCAGCATTTT
d_call: .; j_call: TRBJ2-1; clone_size: once; v_call: TRBV6-1; cdr3_aa: CASSEVRGSYNEQFF; cdr3_nt: TGTGCCAGCAGTGAAGTGAGGGGGAGCTACAATGAGCAGTTCTTC
d_call: TRBD2; j_call: TRBJ2-5; clone_size: .; v_call: TRBV6-5; cdr3_aa: CASSYSLAGVETQYF; cdr3_nt: TGTGCCAGCAGTTACTCTTTAGCGGGAGTAGAGACCCAGTACTTC
d_call: TRBD1; j_call: TRBJ1-2; clone_size: .; v_call: TRBV27; cdr3_aa: CASRGQGAFYGYTF; cdr3_nt: TGTGCCAGCAGGGGACAGGGGGCCTTCTATGGCTACACCTTC
d_call: .; j_call: TRBJ1-6; clone_size: .; v_call: TRBV9; cdr3_aa: CASSVEGKYNSPLHF; cdr3_nt: TGTGCCAGCAGCGTAGAGGGGAAATATAATTCACCCCTCCACTTT
d_call: .; j_call: TRBJ2-7; clone_size: .; v_call: TRBV27; cdr3_aa: CASGKGTHLSYEQYF; cdr3_nt: TGTGCCAGCGGAAAAGGGACACACCTCTCCTACGAGCAGTACTTC
d_call: .; j_call: TRBJ2-5; clone_size: .; v_call: TRBV27; cdr3_aa: CASSFAPEEYF; cdr3_nt: TGTGCCAGCAGTTTCGCCCCGGAGGAGTACTTC
d_call: TRBD1; j_call: TRBJ1-1; clone_size: .; v_call: TRBV19; cdr3_aa: CATATGRPEAFF; cdr3_nt: TGTGCCACCGCGACAGGGAGGCCTGAAGCTTTCTTT
d_call: TRBD2; j_call: TRBJ2-5; clone_size: .; v_call: TRBV11-2; cdr3_aa: CASSLVSGRHQETQYF; cdr3_nt: TGTGCCAGCAGCTTAGTAAGCGGGAGACACCAAGAGACCCAGTACTTC
d_call: .; j_call: TRBJ1-4; clone_size: .; v_call: TRBV7-9; cdr3_aa: CSSSLGRSNEKLFF; cdr3_nt: TGTTCCAGCAGCTTAGGTCGGAGCAATGAAAAACTGTTTTTT